This T cell receptor beta chain appears in the sequencing data of a study of CXCR3-negative and CXCR3-positive naive CD8 T cells. The study, taken as a whole, reports: Naive CXCR3-positive and CXCR3-negative cells shared similar TRBV-TRBJ usage, unlike memory cells. Both naive subsets showed comparably high diversity, and memory CD8+ cells showed much lower diversity. TCR interaction strength was inferred from TRB CDR3 physicochemistry, as CD5 matched across naive subsets. Naive cells that were CXCR3-positive had more hydrophobic TRB CDR3s (compared with CXCR3-negative naive cells).

In the case of this clonotype: The antigen is unknown.

CDR1 is SQVTM and CDR2 is ANQGSEA in the germline V gene. This CDR3 contains 14 residues. Cells that were CD45RO-CCR7+CD27+CD95- constituted naive CD8+ T cells. The authors made the TRB cDNA libraries by 5' RACE using UMI labels. TCRdb reanalyzed the 5' RACE reads and collapses them to one entry per CDR3 protein, without DNA. The sample includes around 160,000 distinct CDR3 sequences. This chain connects TRBV29-1 to TRBJ1-2. What was sequenced was naive CXCR3+ CD8+ T cells from blood. Specified subset: CD45RO-CCR7+CD27+CD95- naive CD8+ T cells expressing CXCR3 (TNR3+). The clonotype comes from a human donor in good health. Some clones in this sample may be carry-over from other donors' samples. This CDR3 reads CSVEDLAVGGGYTF. Full variable domain (remainder filled in from reference TRBV29-1 and TRBJ1-2): SAVISQKPSRDICQRGTSLTIQCQVDSQVTMMFWYRQQPGQSLTLIATANQGSEATYESGFVIDKFPISRPNLTFSTLTVSNMSPEDSSIYLCSVEDLAVGGGYTFGSGTRLTVV.